This TCR beta chain was found in a study of cytomegalovirus exposure and HLA in healthy donors. In germline, CDR1 is LNHDA, CDR2 SQIVND (reference sequence). The germline V and J ends were trimmed by 10 bases and 1 base, with 10 bases remaining between them. The CDR3 runs to 12 residues. Notes on the study in general: In a later analysis, several top co-occurrence clusters appeared linked to parvovirus B19, influenza, CMV and Epstein-Barr virus.

This clone was seen once. What it binds is not known. It was with 60 Vbeta and 13 Jbeta primers that the PCR ran. The repertoire was sequenced with immunoSEQ multiplex PCR; TCRdb's copy has only in-frame clones and lacks some. The sample yields fewer than 150,000 clones, around 69% seen once. The specimen sequenced was PBMCs. This sequence was found in a middle-aged woman in good health and CMV-seropositive. The chain uses TRBV19 and TRBJ1-1; D gene uncertain. The CDR3, as DNA: TGTGCCAAAAAAGCCCCGAACACTGAAGCTTTCTTT. It specifies CAKKAPNTEAFF. The whole variable domain, filled in from reference TRBV19 and TRBJ1-1, reads DGGITQSPKYLFRKEGQNVTLSCEQNLNHDAMYWYRQDPGQGLRLIYYSQIVNDFQKGDIAEGYSVSREKKESFPLTVTSAQKNPTAFYLCAKKAPNTEAFFGQGTRLTVV.